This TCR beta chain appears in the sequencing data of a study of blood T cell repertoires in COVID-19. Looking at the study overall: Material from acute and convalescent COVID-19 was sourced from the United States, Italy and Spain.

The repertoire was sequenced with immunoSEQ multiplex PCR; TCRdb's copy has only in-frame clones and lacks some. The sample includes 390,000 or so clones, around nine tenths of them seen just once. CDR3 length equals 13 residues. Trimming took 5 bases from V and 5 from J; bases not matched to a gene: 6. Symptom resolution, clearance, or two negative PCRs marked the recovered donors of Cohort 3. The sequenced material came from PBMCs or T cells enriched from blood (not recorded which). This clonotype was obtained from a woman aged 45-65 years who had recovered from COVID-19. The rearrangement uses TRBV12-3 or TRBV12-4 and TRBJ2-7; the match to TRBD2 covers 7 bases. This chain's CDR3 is CASSPGLVHEQYF. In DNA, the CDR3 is TGTGCCAGCAGTCCCGGACTAGTCCACGAGCAGTACTTC.